This entry concerns a single T cell receptor beta chain. The record originates from a study of shared T cell receptors in the human thymus. The ends lost 5 bases at V and 6 bases at J; junction bases unmatched: 12. Per germline, CDR1 SGHDT and CDR2 YYEEEE. This CDR3 contains 16 residues. TCRdb's copy holds only in-frame clones and misses some; the assay was immunoSEQ multiplex PCR. The data contain hundreds of thousands of clones, approximately 88% of them singletons. These data also featured in a second study, about human thymus T cells. That report adds: The thymus tissue came from resections taken during corrective heart surgery.

The chain combines TRBV5-6 with TRBJ2-4; 9 positions match TRBD2. The sample was thymocytes. This sequence originates from a boy younger than two with a congenital heart defect. The CDR3 spells CASRHNPREGRNIQYF. The CDR3 bases are TGTGCCAGCAGACATAACCCGCGGGAGGGCCGAAACATTCAGTACTTC.